This T cell receptor (beta chain) emerged from a study of CD8 T cells in ankylosing spondylitis (dated by TCRdb to the late 2010s). For the study in its entirety: The study set out to find disease-linked TCR variants by profiling T cell receptor beta repertoires in ankylosing spondylitis patients and healthy donors. The whole study cohort included roughly 110 healthy donors and over 20 ankylosing spondylitis patients. Peripheral blood was sampled, and synovial fluid was additionally collected from ankylosing spondylitis patients. What the study reported, not specific to this receptor: Significant enrichment of the disease-linked clones was reported in matched synovial fluid samples from ankylosing spondylitis patients. A TCR beta motif of several highly homologous amino acid variants appeared characteristic of blood from ankylosing spondylitis patients. Some TCR beta motif variants had previously been reported in synovial fluid and blood of reactive arthritis patients, which suggested common disease-initiation mechanisms. The disease-linked clones had a CD8+ phenotype and were found at relatively low frequencies in peripheral blood.

TCRdb records Illumina HiSeq 2500 as the sequencer. Quantitative 5'-RACE with molecular barcodes was the method used to prepare the TCR beta libraries. The study's own analysis went as follows. A new computational method, built on a probabilistic model of VDJ rearrangement, was used to identify disease-linked TCR variants. TCRdb handled the public reads itself, with Q25 trimming in fastp and clone calling in MiXCR, and kept productive beta chains. Rows matching on CDR3 protein sequence are summarized as one entry with the most common DNA and genes. The V and J calls here are based on TCRdb, not the publication. Counted in this sample were 230,000 or so distinct CDR3 sequences; more than 20% of them appeared once. Over 0.55% of the sample belongs to the ten largest clones. The CDR3 spans 12 residues, from the cysteine through the phenylalanine. Just CDR3 DNA is preserved here, 36 bases in frame from base 1. The germline V gene (reference sequence) provides CDR1 SGHKS and CDR2 YYEKEE. V and J lose 4 bases and 1 base, and a span of 5 bases separates them.

Worth noting for this clonotype: This clone's antigen is unknown. The record has no base qualities; no much larger clone is one base away.

The TCR was taken from a male donor with ankylosing spondylitis or in good health (not recorded which). The rearrangement combines TRBV5-5 with TRBJ2-5, with no reliable assignment of the D segment. Material: blood, either unsorted or a sorted T cell fraction (not recorded which). Read as DNA, the sequence is TGTGCCAGCAGCAGGGCCCAAGAGACCCAGTACTTC. It translates as CASSRAQETQYF.